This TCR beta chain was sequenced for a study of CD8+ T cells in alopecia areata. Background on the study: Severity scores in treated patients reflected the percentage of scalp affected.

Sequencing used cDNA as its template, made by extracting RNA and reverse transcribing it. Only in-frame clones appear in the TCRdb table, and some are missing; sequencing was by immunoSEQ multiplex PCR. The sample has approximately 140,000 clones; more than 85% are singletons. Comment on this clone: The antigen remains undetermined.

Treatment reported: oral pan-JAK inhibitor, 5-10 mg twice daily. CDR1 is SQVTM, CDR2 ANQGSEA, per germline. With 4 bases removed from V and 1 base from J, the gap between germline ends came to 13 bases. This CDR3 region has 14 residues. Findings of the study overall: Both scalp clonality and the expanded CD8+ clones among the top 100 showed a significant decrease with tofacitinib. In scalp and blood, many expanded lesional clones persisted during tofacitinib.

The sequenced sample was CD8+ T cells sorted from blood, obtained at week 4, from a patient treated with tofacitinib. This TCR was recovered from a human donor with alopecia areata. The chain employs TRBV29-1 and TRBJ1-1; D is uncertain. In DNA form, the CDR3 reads TGCAGCGTTGGTCTCTCGAACCGGAACACTGAAGCTTTCTTT. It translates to CSVGLSNRNTEAFF.